This T cell receptor (beta chain) was observed in a study of graft-versus-host responses after intestinal transplantation. The method was immunoSEQ multiplex PCR; TCRdb's version includes in-frame clones alone and lacks a portion of them. The sample yields about 64,000 clones, roughly 92% seen once. A note on this clone: As yet, its antigen is unknown.

Germline V gene lookup returns CDR1 MNHEY and CDR2 SVGAGI. CDR3 length: 12 amino acids. Trimming left V 6 bases short and J 3 bases short, with 9 bases between. Regarding the study as a whole: Some GvH clones appeared in ileal mucosa or blood before recipient bone marrow. Allograft graft-versus-host to host-versus-graft clonal ratios ran high in patients with graft-donor T cell macrochimerism.

The genes are TRBV6-5 and TRBJ2-7; D gene ambiguous. The source was bone marrow, collected roughly 780 days after intestinal transplantation. This TCR was recovered from a human patient who received an intestinal transplant, so some T cells may come from the graft donor. CDR3 in DNA: TGTGCCAGCAGCTGGGGTGGCTACGAGCAGTACTTC. Amino acid sequence: CASSWGGYEQYF.